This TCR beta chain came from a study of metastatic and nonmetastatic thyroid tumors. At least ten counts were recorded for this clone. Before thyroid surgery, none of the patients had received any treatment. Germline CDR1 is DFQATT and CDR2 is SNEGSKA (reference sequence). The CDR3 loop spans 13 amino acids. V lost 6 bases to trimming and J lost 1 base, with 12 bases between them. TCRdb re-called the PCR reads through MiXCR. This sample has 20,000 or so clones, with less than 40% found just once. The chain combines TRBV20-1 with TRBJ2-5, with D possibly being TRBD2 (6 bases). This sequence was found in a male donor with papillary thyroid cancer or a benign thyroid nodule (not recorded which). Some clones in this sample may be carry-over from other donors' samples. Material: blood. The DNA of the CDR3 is TGCAGTGCACGAGGGACTGGCCAAGAGACCCAGTACTTC. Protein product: CSARGTGQETQYF.